Presented here are 25 T cell receptor beta chains from one specimen sequenced in a study of Graves' ophthalmopathy and Graves' hyperthyroidism. The TCR beta CDR3 regions underwent amplification from RNA transcripts. Following a first-round RT-PCR that used HTBI primers, a second-round multiplex PCR was carried out. A single record per CDR3 protein comes from TCRdb applying MiXCR to the multiplex PCR reads. This sample has approximately 640,000 distinct CDR3 sequences, with about two fifths found just once. What was sequenced was peripheral blood. Receptors were obtained from an adult man with Graves' ophthalmopathy.

CDR3 sequence (DNA): TGTGCCAGCAGGGACGGCCTTGAAAAACTGTTTTTT. It codes for CASRDGLEKLFF. The genes are TRBV2 and TRBJ1-4; unclear D gene. CDR3 length equals 12 residues. V lost 6 bases and J 7 bases, leaving 9 bases between the germline ends. Germline CDR1 and CDR2: SNHLY and FYNNEI.

This chain uses TRBV27 with TRBJ2-5; 12 bases fit TRBD1. Germline V gene lookup returns CDR1 MNHEY and CDR2 SMNVEV (reference sequence). After removal of 5 bases from V and 5 bases from J, the junction contained 9 bases not matched to a gene. The CDR3 spans 16 residues. In DNA form, the CDR3 reads TGTGCCAGCAGTCTGACCGGGACAGGGGGCGAGGAGACCCAGTACTTC. Translation gives CASSLTGTGGEETQYF.

This clonotype was recorded at least ten times. The chain is built from TRBV5-8 and TRBJ1-6; TRBD1 matches at 7 bases. CDR1 is SGHTS, CDR2 YDEGEE, per germline. Trimming at V came to 0 bases and at J to 5 bases, leaving 5 bases not matched to a gene. The CDR3 consists of 16 residues. CDR3 sequence reads: CASSLAQGRNNSPLHF. The CDR3 DNA reads TGTGCCAGCAGCTTGGCACAGGGGAGGAATAATTCACCCCTCCACTTT.

This clonotype occurred many times. The gene calls are TRBV7-9 and TRBJ2-7, with D hard to call. The CDR3 runs to 11 residues. The V and J ends lost 2 bases and 6 bases respectively, with 5 bases between them. Per germline, CDR1 SEHNR and CDR2 FQNEAQ (reference sequence). DNA for the CDR3: TGTGCCAGCAGCTTATACGGCGAGCAGTACTTC. Translation: CASSLYGEQYF.

This clonotype was counted between two and nine times. CDR3 sequence: CASSLRGGPSREAFF. The CDR3 nucleotides are TGTGCCAGCAGTTTACGGGGGGGGCCGAGTCGGGAAGCTTTCTTT. The chain links TRBV12-3 or TRBV12-4 to TRBJ1-1; tentatively, D is TRBD1 (6 bases). The germline V and J ends were trimmed by 2 bases and 8 bases, with 18 bases remaining between them. The CDR3 consists of 15 residues.

This clonotype showed up many times. V and J are TRBV7-8 and TRBJ2-7; TRBD1 might be the D (7 bases). Germline CDR1 and CDR2: SGHVS and FQNEAQ. Trimming shortened V by 3 bases and J by 1 base, and 13 bases separated the two germline ends. CDR3 length: 15 residues. The CDR3 here is CASSFRGEFSYEQYF. DNA for the CDR3: TGTGCCAGCAGCTTCAGGGGGGAGTTTTCCTACGAGCAGTACTTC.

This clonotype came up a few times. This chain connects TRBV5-4 to TRBJ2-7; TRBD1 agrees at 11 bases. The CDR3 extends over 16 amino acids. After removal of 2 bases from V and 5 bases from J, the junction contained 9 bases not matched to a gene. Germline CDR1 reads SGHNT; CDR2 reads YYREEE (reference sequence). CDR3 DNA sequence: TGTGCCAGCAGCTTTTACGAGCGGACAGGGGGCGACGAGCAGTACTTC. It encodes CASSFYERTGGDEQYF.

This clonotype was found many times. The chain has TRBV5-1 and TRBJ1-3; D is unclear. V was pared by 2 bases and J by 0 bases, with 9 bases between. Germline CDR1 SGHRS, CDR2 YFSETQ. The CDR3 is made up of 15 amino acids. DNA of the CDR3: TGCGCCAGCAGCTTCACTCCAAACTCTGGAAACACCATATATTTT. Protein product: CASSFTPNSGNTIYF.

In this sample, this clonotype turned up once. Just one base apart from a much larger clone, this may be a read error. The J gene is TRBJ2-7, the V gene TRBV20-1, with D uncertain. There are 11 residues in the CDR3. Germline V gene data show CDR1 as DFQATT and CDR2 as SNEGSKA (reference sequence). Trimming cost V 2 bases and J 3 bases, with 5 bases left between them. In DNA, the CDR3 is TGCAGTGCTAGACCGGACTACGAGCAGTACTTC. Amino acid sequence: CSARPDYEQYF.

The table lists this clonotype with many counts. This chain joins TRBV5-1 and TRBJ2-7; a weak D match, TRBD2 (7 bases). Germline-derived CDR1 and CDR2 are SGHRS and YFSETQ. This CDR3 has 15 residues. Trimming left V 5 bases short and J 2 bases short, with 17 bases between. CDR3 in amino acids: CASSFSGGGAYEQYF. CDR3 coding DNA: TGCGCCAGCAGTTTCTCAGGCGGGGGCGCCTACGAGCAGTACTTC.

This clonotype was detected many times. The V gene is TRBV24-1, the J gene TRBJ2-1, with D unclear. The CDR3 extends over 14 amino acids. The ends were cut back, 5 bases at V and 5 bases at J, with 12 bases in the middle. Germline lookup yields CDR1 KGHDR and CDR2 SFDVKD. The CDR3 region has the DNA TGTGCCACCAGTGGGGGAATAATAGACAATGAGCAGTTCTTC. It translates to CATSGGIIDNEQFF.

The chain is built from TRBV7-9 and TRBJ2-5; D is possibly TRBD1 (6 bases). The CDR3 has 14 amino acids. Trimming cost V 5 bases and J 5 bases, with 15 bases left between them. The germline gives CDR1 SEHNR, CDR2 FQNEAQ (reference sequence). The CDR3 DNA reads as TGTGCCAGCAGCCGCTCGGCAGGGGACGAGACCCAGTACTTC. It yields the protein CASSRSAGDETQYF. Variable domain in full (rest from reference TRBV7-9 and TRBJ2-5): DTGVSQNPRHKITKRGQNVTFRCDPISEHNRLYWYRQTLGQGPEFLTYFQNEAQLEKSRLLSDRFSAERPKGSFSTLEIQRTEQGDSAMYLCASSRSAGDETQYFGPGTRLLVL.

At least ten counts were recorded for this clonotype. The chain joins TRBV2 to TRBJ2-2; either TRBD1 or TRBD2 may supply D (5 bases each). The CDR3 loop spans 14 amino acids. The V and J ends lost 6 bases and 1 base respectively, with 9 bases between them. Germline V gene data show CDR1 as SNHLY and CDR2 as FYNNEI. The CDR3 DNA reads TGTGCCAGCAGCGAGGGGAAGAACACCGGGGAGCTGTTTTTT. This codes for CASSEGKNTGELFF.

The V gene is TRBV20-1, the J gene TRBJ2-7, with D tentatively TRBD2 (6 bases). The CDR3 contains 13 residues. The germline V gene has CDR1 DFQATT and CDR2 SNEGSKA (reference sequence). Trimming took off 5 bases at V and 2 bases at J, with 13 bases between the two ends. CDR3 coding DNA: TGCAGTGCTCCAGCGGAGGGGCCCTACGAGCAGTACTTC. This translates into CSAPAEGPYEQYF.

This clonotype showed up just a few times. The junction shows a germline mismatch at one end, possibly a read error. V usage is TRBV5-4 and J usage is TRBJ2-7; possible D gene TRBD1, 5 bases. This CDR3 comprises 15 residues. Germline CDR1 SGHNT, CDR2 YYREEE (reference sequence). The CDR3 DNA reads TGTGCCAGCAGATTGGACCCCAGGGTCACCTACGAGCAGTACTTC. Protein sequence: CASRLDPRVTYEQYF.

J is TRBJ1-1 and V is TRBV11-1; possibly TRBD1 for D (6 bases). The germline V and J ends were trimmed by 6 bases and 4 bases, with 12 bases remaining between them. Germline-derived CDR1 and CDR2 are SGHAT and FQDESV (reference sequence). This CDR3 is 13 amino acids long. CDR3 sequence: CASSETGLTEAFF. The CDR3, as DNA: TGTGCCAGCAGTGAGACAGGTCTCACTGAAGCTTTCTTT. The variable domain in full, with the rest retrieved from reference TRBV11-1 and TRBJ1-1, is EAEVAQSPRYKITEKSQAVAFWCDPISGHATLYWYRQILGQGPELLVQFQDESVVDDSQLPKDRFSAERLKGVDSTLKIQPAELGDSAMYLCASSETGLTEAFFGQGTRLTVV.

The CDR3 spells CASSQTSGFNTGELFF. The CDR3 region has the DNA TGTGCCAGCAGCCAAACTAGCGGTTTCAACACCGGGGAGCTGTTTTTT. V usage is TRBV7-3 and J usage is TRBJ2-2; 8 nucleotides align to TRBD2. V was clipped by 5 bases and J by 2 bases; unmatched bases: 7. Germline V CDR1 and CDR2: SGHTA, FQGTGA. This CDR3 comprises 16 residues. The whole variable domain, remainder taken from reference TRBV7-3 and TRBJ2-2, is GAGVSQTPSNKVTEKGKYVELRCDPISGHTALYWYRQSLGQGPEFLIYFQGTGAADDSGLPNDRFFAVRPEGSVSTLKIQRTERGDSAVYLCASSQTSGFNTGELFFGEGSRLTVL.

V usage is TRBV7-9 and J usage is TRBJ1-1; D is unclear. Germline assignment: CDR1 SEHNR and CDR2 FQNEAQ (reference sequence). The V end was cut by 2 bases, the J end by 4 bases, with 14 bases between. CDR3 length: 15 residues. The CDR3 nucleotides read TGTGCCAGCAGCTTAACCCAGGAGGCGATCACTGAAGCTTTCTTT. It translates to CASSLTQEAITEAFF.

The J gene is TRBJ1-5, the V gene TRBV7-3, with TRBD1 matching over 10 bases. This CDR3 is built from 15 residues. CDR1 and CDR2 (germline): SGHTA, FQGTGA. V was pared by 5 bases and J by 7 bases, with 8 bases of the junction left unmatched. CDR3 nucleotide sequence: TGTGCCAGCAGCCCTAGACAGGGGGCTAACCAGCCCCAGCATTTT. Translated, it gives CASSPRQGANQPQHF. Complete variable domain (other parts from reference TRBV7-3 and TRBJ1-5): GAGVSQTPSNKVTEKGKYVELRCDPISGHTALYWYRQSLGQGPEFLIYFQGTGAADDSGLPNDRFFAVRPEGSVSTLKIQRTERGDSAVYLCASSPRQGANQPQHFGDGTRLSIL.

This clonotype was counted once. V usage is TRBV7-2 and J usage is TRBJ1-1; no reliable D call. From germline, CDR1 is SGHTA and CDR2 FQGNSA. The length of the CDR3 is 15 residues. V was cut by 4 bases and J by 6 bases, with 18 bases left in between. The CDR3 region is CASSWSSSSIPEAFF. For the CDR3, the DNA is TGTGCCAGCAGCTGGTCCTCTTCCTCAATCCCTGAAGCTTTCTTT.

The genes are TRBV29-1 and TRBJ2-5, with no clear D. This CDR3 region has 12 residues. CDR1 SQVTM and CDR2 ANQGSEA come from the germline V gene. V dropped 3 bases and J dropped 0 bases, with 5 bases sitting between them. The CDR3 DNA follows: TGCAGCGTTGAGGCGTACCAAGAGACCCAGTACTTC. It translates to CSVEAYQETQYF.

In this sample, this clonotype turned up a few times. The rearrangement uses TRBV2 and TRBJ2-5, with 10 bases that match TRBD1. Germline CDR1 SNHLY, CDR2 FYNNEI. J lost 4 bases, V lost 5 bases, and 7 bases had no gene match. The CDR3 extends over 15 amino acids. The CDR3 loop is CASSLPGQGRETQYF. In nucleotides, the CDR3 is TGTGCCAGCAGTCTTCCGGGACAGGGGCGAGAGACCCAGTACTTC.

The table lists this clonotype with a few counts. This chain uses TRBV7-9 with TRBJ1-2; unclear D gene. Germline CDR1 is SEHNR and CDR2 is FQNEAQ (reference sequence). Trimming pared 1 base from V and 6 bases from J, leaving 12 bases between. CDR3 length equals 14 residues. The CDR3 DNA reads as TGTGCCAGCAGCTTAGGGGCCGGGCCCGATGGCTACACCTTC. It yields the protein CASSLGAGPDGYTF.

About this clonotype: One end of the junction fails to match germline, which may point to a read error. The chain joins TRBV6-5 to TRBJ1-1; D is uncertain. Germline lookup yields CDR1 MNHEY and CDR2 SVGAGI. This CDR3 is built from 14 residues. The chain's CDR3 is CANSYMSLNTEAFF. The DNA for the CDR3 is TGTGCCAACAGTTATATGTCGCTGAACACTGAAGCTTTCTTT.

This clonotype was counted ten times or more. V is TRBV7-8 and J is TRBJ1-1; D remains ambiguous. The CDR3 runs 15 residues. Trimming shortened V by 0 bases and J by 6 bases, and 14 bases separated the two germline ends. Germline CDR1 SGHVS, CDR2 FQNEAQ. CDR3 sequence: CASSLAPGGGPEAFF. CDR3 DNA: TGTGCCAGCAGCTTAGCCCCCGGAGGCGGCCCTGAAGCTTTCTTT. Complete variable domain (other parts from reference TRBV7-8 and TRBJ1-1): GAGVSQSPRYKVAKRGQDVALRCDPISGHVSLFWYQQALGQGPEFLTYFQNEAQLDKSGLPSDRFFAERPEGSVSTLKIQRTQQEDSAVYLCASSLAPGGGPEAFFGQGTRLTVV.